This T cell receptor (beta chain) was sequenced during a study of T cell repertoires in cytomegalovirus infection. About the research overall: CMV infection and matching HLA type were both indicated by public TCR beta signatures.

Comments on this clonotype: Its antigen is unidentified.

Points from the study as a whole: Frequencies of public TCR beta families were cumulated, and this identified carriers of CMV plus the relevant HLA. Clonotypes of TCR beta that were HLA-C-restricted and CMV-specific dominated the ex vivo response.

TCRdb redid the calling of the reads with MiXCR, one entry per CDR3 protein. The data show about 260,000 distinct CDR3 sequences, with around 15% seen just once and 8.5% to 10% held by the top ten. V gave up 8 bases and J gave up 2 bases, with 7 bases separating them. The CDR3 runs to 11 residues. The germline gives CDR1 SQVTM, CDR2 ANQGSEA. Sequenced: PBMCs. The gene calls are TRBV29-1 and TRBJ2-1; D gene unclear. This TCR derives from a human donor in good health (CMV status not recorded). Some clones in this sample may be carry-over from other donors' samples. CDR3 in DNA: TGCAGCCCCCGGGCCTACAATGAGCAGTTCTTC. This codes for CSPRAYNEQFF.